Listed below are T cell receptor beta chains from one sample, sequenced in a study of STAT5B mutations in CD4+ large granular lymphocyte leukemia. Method: immunoSEQ multiplex PCR; TCRdb's copy keeps in-frame clones and lacks some. The table has 20,000 to 25,000 clones, 70% to 80% seen once; the top ten hold roughly 0.4%. Material for sequencing was CD4+ T cells from blood buffy coats. The receptors stem from a human donor in good health. The CDR3 runs from the conserved cysteine through the conserved F or W. D genes are given only for firm matches. Clone size, where shown, is once, few, many, or a class for clones that have expanded.

j_call | v_call | clone_size | d_call | cdr3_aa | cdr3_nt
TRBJ2-3 | TRBV9 | - | TRBD2 | CASSVAAGGTDTQYF | TGTGCCAGCAGCGTCGCAGCGGGAGGCACAGATACGCAGTATTTT
TRBJ1-1 | TRBV11-2 | once | - | CASRRTYRRKNTEAFF | TGTGCCAGCAGAAGGACTTATAGGCGCAAGAACACTGAAGCTTTCTTT
TRBJ2-1 | TRBV4-1 | - | TRBD2 | CASSPSGRFSNEQFF | TGCGCCAGCAGCCCTTCCGGGAGGTTTTCCAATGAGCAGTTCTTC
TRBJ2-7 | TRBV28 | - | - | CASNVVPNSYEQYF | TGTGCCAGCAACGTTGTCCCGAACTCCTACGAGCAGTACTTC
TRBJ2-7 | TRBV12-5 | - | TRBD1 | CASGLATGGSDYEQYF | TGTGCTAGTGGTTTGGCTACAGGGGGAAGCGACTACGAGCAGTACTTC
TRBJ2-5 | TRBV7-9 | - | TRBD2 | CASSPGLAGETQYF | TGTGCCAGCAGCCCCGGACTAGCGGGAGAGACCCAGTACTTC
TRBJ2-5 | TRBV5-4 | once | - | CASSLFGSEETQYF | TGTGCCAGCAGCTTGTTTGGGTCAGAAGAGACCCAGTACTTC
TRBJ2-3 | TRBV2 | - | - | CASSEATAGRADTQYF | TGTGCCAGCAGTGAAGCGACGGCGGGACGAGCAGATACGCAGTATTTT
TRBJ2-1 | TRBV2 | - | - | CASWAASAYNEQFF | TGTGCCAGCTGGGCCGCTAGCGCCTACAATGAGCAGTTCTTC
TRBJ2-3 | TRBV6-1 | - | - | CASSEARLGKTAPDTQYF | TGTGCCAGCAGTGAAGCGCGGCTTGGGAAAACCGCCCCAGATACGCAGTATTTT
TRBJ2-6 | TRBV19 | - | TRBD1 | CASTPGQAISGANVLTF | TGTGCCAGTACTCCGGGACAGGCCATCTCTGGGGCCAACGTCCTGACTTTC
TRBJ1-1 | TRBV19 | - | - | CASSIRTSSEAFF | TGTGCCAGTAGTATTAGAACATCAAGTGAAGCTTTCTTT
TRBJ2-7 | TRBV10-3 | - | TRBD2 | CAISGLGLAGGYEQYF | TGTGCCATCAGTGGACTCGGTCTAGCGGGGGGCTACGAGCAGTACTTC
TRBJ1-2 | TRBV2 | - | - | CASSDRHLRRIYTF | TGTGCCAGCAGTGATAGGCACCTCCGGCGGATCTACACCTTC
TRBJ1-1 | TRBV29-1 | - | TRBD1 | CSVGPGQGFTEAFF | TGCAGCGTTGGCCCCGGACAGGGGTTCACTGAAGCTTTCTTT
TRBJ1-1 | TRBV10-3 | - | - | CAISEDGGTEAFF | TGTGCCATCAGTGAAGACGGGGGCACTGAAGCTTTCTTT
TRBJ2-1 | TRBV7-9 | few | - | CASRKEGPEQFF | TGTGCCAGCAGAAAAGAGGGACCTGAGCAGTTCTTC
TRBJ1-2 | TRBV30 | - | TRBD1 | CAWSGQGQGARGYTF | TGTGCCTGGAGTGGACAGGGACAGGGGGCGCGTGGCTACACCTTC
TRBJ2-5 | TRBV6-1 | - | TRBD2 | CASSEALRGGVETQYF | TGTGCCAGCAGTGAAGCGCTTCGGGGGGGGGTTGAGACCCAGTACTTC
TRBJ1-2 | TRBV14 | - | - | CASSQGRFSHGYTF | TGTGCCAGCAGCCAAGGGAGGTTTTCTCATGGCTACACCTTC
TRBJ1-2 | TRBV30 | - | TRBD1 | CAWSTGGYGYTF | TGTGCCTGGAGTACAGGGGGATATGGCTACACCTTC
TRBJ1-1 | TRBV10-3 | few | - | CAISGVKDTEAFF | TGTGCCATCAGTGGAGTAAAGGACACTGAAGCTTTCTTT
TRBJ2-1 | TRBV10-1 | - | - | CASSDLASNEQFF | TGCGCCAGCAGTGACCTCGCATCCAATGAGCAGTTCTTC
TRBJ2-1 | TRBV11-2 | - | TRBD1 | CASSITGDNEQFF | TGTGCCAGCAGCATCACAGGGGACAATGAGCAGTTCTTC
TRBJ2-2 | TRBV4-2 | few | - | CASSHSSGDGELFF | TGTGCCAGCAGCCACTCCTCGGGTGACGGGGAGCTGTTTTTT
TRBJ1-3 | TRBV5-8 | - | - | CASSFNTAGNTIYF | TGTGCCAGCAGCTTTAACACGGCAGGAAACACCATATATTTT
TRBJ2-3 | TRBV7-9 | - | TRBD2 | CASSLKLAGVTDTQYF | TGTGCCAGCAGCTTAAAACTAGCGGGAGTTACAGATACGCAGTATTTT
TRBJ1-5 | TRBV6-1 | few | - | CASSDMVGNQPQHF | TGTGCCAGCAGTGATATGGTCGGCAATCAGCCCCAGCATTTT
TRBJ1-2 | TRBV28 | few | - | CASSPGIDYGYTF | TGTGCCAGCAGCCCAGGGATTGACTATGGCTACACCTTC
TRBJ2-1 | TRBV2 | once | TRBD2 | CASSETSGNYNEQFF | TGTGCCAGCAGTGAAACTAGCGGGAATTACAATGAGCAGTTCTTC
TRBJ2-5 | TRBV9 | - | - | CASSVNSRQETQYF | TGTGCCAGCAGCGTGAATAGCAGACAAGAGACCCAGTACTTC
TRBJ2-7 | TRBV11-3 | - | - | CASSSGPPYEQYF | TGTGCCAGCAGCTCGGGGCCCCCCTACGAGCAGTACTTC